This passage covers 17 T cell receptor beta chains from one sample sequenced in a study of blood T cells in healthy people across ages. The use of a sample-barcoded 5' primer and a J-beta primer mix characterized a second PCR of about 7 to 12 cycles. In TCRdb, the 5' RACE reads were re-called with MiXCR into one record per CDR3 protein. Of under 2,000,000 distinct CDR3 sequences in the sample, roughly 49% are singletons; the top ten hold 2% to 2.5%. Material for sequencing was blood. These receptors were taken from a woman in her forties in good health.

With respect to this clonotype: The germline gene is not matched at one end of the junction; a read error may be the cause. V usage is TRBV2 and J usage is TRBJ2-5; 8 bases are a match to TRBD1. The DNA end is more similar to TRBJ2-7, so the J call may be wrong. This CDR3 comprises 15 residues. CDR1 is SNHLY and CDR2 is FYNNEI in the germline V gene. For the CDR3, the DNA is TGTGCCCGCAGGAGGCCGGGACAGGCTACCTACGAGCAGTACTTC. Its translation is CARRRPGQATYEQYF.

The chain employs TRBV7-3 and TRBJ2-4; D is undetermined. Near its end, the DNA agrees better with TRBJ2-5, so the J call may be wrong. The CDR3 has 15 amino acids. Germline V gene lookup returns CDR1 SGHTA and CDR2 FQGTGA. The CDR3 DNA follows: TGTGCCAGCAGCCCTACTCGGACGGAGATGAAGACCCAGTACTTC. It encodes CASSPTRTEMKTQYF.

This chain links TRBV12-3 or TRBV12-4 with TRBJ2-1; no clear D. The J call may be mistaken, given a closer DNA end match to TRBJ2-7. CDR3 size: 14 residues. The CDR3 is CASSLGSSYNEQYF. The CDR3 nucleotides are TGTGCCAGCAGTCTGGGGTCTTCGTACAATGAGCAGTACTTC.

This rearrangement joins TRBV9 to TRBJ1-2; D perhaps matches TRBD1 (5 bases). Trimming cost V 3 bases and J 2 bases, with 14 bases left between them. Germline V CDR1 and CDR2: SGDLS, YYNGEE. This CDR3 comprises 15 residues. The CDR3 here is CASSANGAINYGYTF. CDR3 nucleotide sequence: TGTGCCAGCAGCGCAAACGGGGCCATAAACTATGGCTACACCTTC.

V is TRBV20-1 and J is TRBJ2-4; possibly TRBD1 for D (5 bases). The J call may be mistaken, given a closer DNA end match to TRBJ2-7. CDR1 and CDR2 (germline): DFQATT, SNEGSKA (reference sequence). The CDR3 is 14 amino acids. CDR3 bases: TGCAGTGCCCTCCAGGTGCAGGGCTCCTACGAGCAGTACTTC. Translating it yields CSALQVQGSYEQYF.

The V gene is TRBV4-2, the J gene TRBJ2-7; 10 bases agree with TRBD2. CDR1 and CDR2 (germline): LGHNA, YNFKEQ. The CDR3 loop spans 17 amino acids. The trim removed 1 base at V and 2 bases at J, leaving 8 bases unmatched. CDR3 residues: CASSQGISGGPPYEQYF. The CDR3 coding sequence is TGTGCCAGCAGCCAAGGCATTAGCGGGGGGCCTCCCTACGAGCAGTACTTC.

The gene calls are TRBV5-1 and TRBJ2-5, with 7 bases aligning to TRBD1. The germline gives CDR1 SGHRS, CDR2 YFSETQ. V shed 4 bases and J 5 bases; nucleotides not matched to a gene: 17. This CDR3 is 17 amino acids long. Here the CDR3 reads CASSDLSGTEVGETQYF. DNA of the CDR3: TGCGCCAGCAGCGACCTCTCCGGGACAGAGGTTGGGGAGACCCAGTACTTC. Combining the CDR3 with reference TRBV5-1 and TRBJ2-5 gives the whole variable domain KAGVTQTPRYLIKTRGQQVTLSCSPISGHRSVSWYQQTPGQGLQFLFEYFSETQRNKGNFPGRFSGRQFSNSRSEMNVSTLELGDSALYLCASSDLSGTEVGETQYFGPGTRLLVL.

This chain uses TRBV6-5 with TRBJ2-1; no definite D call. The CDR3 has 13 amino acids. V lost 0 bases and J lost 6, with 6 bases in between. Per the germline V gene, CDR1 is MNHEY and CDR2 is SVGAGI. The CDR3 nucleotides read TGTGCCAGCAGTTACTCGACACTCAATGAGCAGTTCTTC. It encodes CASSYSTLNEQFF.

The chain recombines TRBV6-2 or TRBV6-3 with TRBJ1-5, with no clear D. CDR3 length equals 15 residues. V gave up 4 bases and J gave up 7 bases, with 17 bases separating them. The germline V gene has CDR1 MNHEY and CDR2 SVGEGT. CDR3 loop: CASSLVGVRWQPQHF. The CDR3 DNA follows: TGTGCCAGCAGTTTGGTGGGAGTGAGATGGCAGCCCCAGCATTTT.

This clonotype was detected once. The rearrangement joins TRBV7-2 to TRBJ2-7, with 7 bases aligning to TRBD2. The germline CDR1 and CDR2 sequences are SGHTA and FQGNSA. The CDR3 consists of 14 residues. With 7 bases clipped from V and 9 bases from J, the junction kept 15 bases outside the gene matches. This CDR3 reads CASTPGLTTHVQYF. CDR3 DNA sequence: TGTGCCAGCACCCCGGGACTAACAACGCACGTGCAGTACTTC.

The chain combines TRBV9 with TRBJ2-7; either TRBD1 or TRBD2 may fit D (5 bases each). The CDR3 loop spans 19 amino acids. V lost 4 bases to trimming and J lost 0 bases, with 26 bases between them. In germline, CDR1 is SGDLS, CDR2 YYNGEE. The CDR3 loop is CASSPFGSGAGKSSYEQYF. The CDR3 DNA reads as TGTGCCAGCAGCCCCTTCGGTTCCGGGGCTGGTAAAAGCTCCTACGAGCAGTACTTC.

This chain links TRBV7-2 with TRBJ1-1, with no clear D. V dropped 5 bases and J dropped 1 base, with 8 bases sitting between them. The CDR3 contains 13 residues. Germline V gives CDR1 SGHTA, CDR2 FQGNSA. CDR3 sequence (DNA): TGTGCCAGCAGCCGAGACCAGAACACTGAAGCTTTCTTT. This translates into CASSRDQNTEAFF.

The rearrangement uses TRBV12-3 or TRBV12-4 and TRBJ2-1; D is unresolved. The CDR3 is 14 amino acids. Trimming took 2 bases from V and 5 from J, leaving 10 bases between them. CDR3 bases: TGTGCCAGCAGTTTATGGGAAAGGGACAATGAGCAGTTCTTC. It translates to CASSLWERDNEQFF.

V usage is TRBV27 and J usage is TRBJ1-1; D gene uncertain. The germline gives CDR1 MNHEY, CDR2 SMNVEV (reference sequence). The CDR3 covers 15 residues. V lost 4 bases and J 5 bases, leaving 17 bases between the germline ends. The CDR3 reads CASSSWGSDWTEAFF. For the CDR3, the DNA is TGTGCCAGCAGTTCATGGGGTAGCGATTGGACTGAAGCTTTCTTT.

On this clonotype itself: Sequence at one end of the junction differs from germline and may be a read error. The gene calls are TRBV6-6 and TRBJ2-1; D remains unclear. In germline, CDR1 is MNHNY, CDR2 SVGAGI (reference sequence). There are 16 residues in the CDR3. The CDR3 region is CASSYSPEYSYSEQFF. The CDR3 DNA follows: TGTGCCAGCAGTTATTCACCGGAGTATTCCTACAGTGAGCAGTTCTTC.

This clonotype has only a few counts. The V call is TRBV7-2, the J call TRBJ2-7; 10 bases match TRBD2. The trim removed 7 bases at V and 4 bases at J, leaving 10 bases unmatched. Germline-derived CDR1 and CDR2 are SGHTA and FQGNSA. This CDR3 is 15 amino acids long. CDR3 sequence: CASNQRASGSYEQYF. The CDR3 DNA follows: TGTGCCAGCAACCAGCGGGCTAGCGGGAGTTACGAGCAGTACTTC. The full variable domain, completed using reference TRBV7-2 and TRBJ2-7, is GAGVSQSPSNKVTEKGKDVELRCDPISGHTALYWYRQSLGQGLEFLIYFQGNSAPDKSGLPSDRFSAERTGGSVSTLTIQRTQQEDSAVYLCASNQRASGSYEQYFGPGTRLTVT.

This clonotype has just one count. This sequence joins TRBV20-1 and TRBJ2-5; 9 bases fit TRBD2. CDR3 length equals 14 residues. V shed 7 bases and J 11 bases; nucleotides not matched to a gene: 17. CDR1 DFQATT and CDR2 SNEGSKA come from the germline V gene (reference sequence). The CDR3: CSVDSGGAYNEQYF. For the CDR3, the DNA is TGCAGTGTCGATAGCGGGGGCGCCTACAATGAGCAGTACTTC.